This record covers a single T cell receptor beta chain. Its antigen is currently unknown. Thyroid surgery was preceded by no treatment in any patient. As handled by the study authors: It was from CDR3 differences across clinicopathological groups that a distant-metastasis classifier for papillary thyroid cancer was built. TCRdb re-called the PCR reads with MiXCR. TCRdb assigned the V and J calls; the authors' analysis was not used. The sample carries about 14,000 clones, approximately 29% recorded once. This sample is drawn from a study of metastatic and nonmetastatic thyroid tumors. General study results and limits: Compared with benign nodules, malignant thyroid tumors were reported to have significantly higher TCR beta diversity in both blood and tumor.

The TCR sequence derives from a female donor with papillary thyroid cancer or a benign thyroid nodule (not recorded which). Some clones in this sample may be carry-over from other donors' samples. The sample comprised tumor tissue.

CDR3 DNA: TGTGCCAGCAGCCCCCGGGACGCTTACGAGCAGTACTTC. It translates to CASSPRDAYEQYF. V and J are TRBV9 and TRBJ2-7; possibly TRBD1 or TRBD2 for D (5 bases each). This CDR3 region has 13 residues. V shed 4 bases and J shed 4 bases, with 12 bases lying between them. Germline V gives CDR1 SGDLS, CDR2 YYNGEE. Based on the CDR3 plus reference TRBV9 and TRBJ2-7, the full variable domain is DSGVTQTPKHLITATGQRVTLRCSPRSGDLSVYWYQQSLDQGLQFLIQYYNGEERAKGNILERFSAQQFPDLHSELNLSSLELGDSALYFCASSPRDAYEQYFGPGTRLTVT.